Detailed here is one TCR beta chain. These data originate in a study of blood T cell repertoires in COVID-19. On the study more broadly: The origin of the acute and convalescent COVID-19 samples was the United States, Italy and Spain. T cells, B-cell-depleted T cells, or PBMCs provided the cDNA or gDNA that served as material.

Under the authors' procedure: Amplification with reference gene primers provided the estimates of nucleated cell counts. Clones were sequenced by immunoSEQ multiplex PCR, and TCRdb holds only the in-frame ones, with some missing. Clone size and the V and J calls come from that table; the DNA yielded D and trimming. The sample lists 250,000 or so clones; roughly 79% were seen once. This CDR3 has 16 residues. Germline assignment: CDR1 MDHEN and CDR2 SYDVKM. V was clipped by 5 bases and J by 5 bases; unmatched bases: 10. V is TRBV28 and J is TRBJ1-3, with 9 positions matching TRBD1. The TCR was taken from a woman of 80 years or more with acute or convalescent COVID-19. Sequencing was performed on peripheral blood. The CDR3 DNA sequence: TGTGCCAGCAGTGTCTACCGGGACAGGGCTAGAAACACCATATATTTT. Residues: CASSVYRDRARNTIYF.